This TCR beta chain was recorded in a study of T cell repertoires in cytomegalovirus infection. About the research overall: CMV epitopes used comprised recently identified HLA-C-restricted ones and well-studied HLA-B-restricted ones. Public TCR beta signatures provided an indication of both CMV infection and a matching HLA type. Study-wide results and limits: Dominant in the ex vivo response were TCR beta clonotypes restricted by HLA-C and specific for CMV.

In this sample, this clonotype turned up a few times. Its specificity is unknown. Via MiXCR, TCRdb re-called the reads, giving one row per CDR3 protein. Among roughly 920,000 distinct CDR3 sequences, 31% were seen once, and the ten largest hold about an eighth. The CDR3 is 17 residues long. Per germline, CDR1 MGHRA and CDR2 YSYEKL. Losses at the gene ends were 0 bases for V and 0 bases for J; bases not matched to a gene: 4. Here the sequenced sample was cultured CD8+ T cells from PBMCs, taken from culture after CMV antigen stimulation. The chain uses TRBV4-1 and TRBJ1-1; 10 bases are shared with TRBD1. This receptor was obtained from a human donor in good health (CMV status not recorded). Some clones in this sample may be carry-over from other donors' samples. In nucleotides, the CDR3 is TGCGCCAGCAGCCAAGATCGACAGGGGGCTTTGAACACTGAAGCTTTCTTT. It codes for CASSQDRQGALNTEAFF.